These T cell receptor beta chains were read from a single sample in a study of post-analysis software for immune sequencing data. TCRdb re-analysed the PCR reads in MiXCR, keeping a single row per CDR3 protein. The data show over 700,000 distinct CDR3 sequences, roughly 27% seen once. Sequenced material: blood. These receptor sequences come from a girl aged 10 to 17 with multiple sclerosis. Each CDR3 is given with its conserved first and last residue. D genes are given only for firm matches. Not every row has a clone size; where given, it reads once, few, many or a size class.

d_gene	abundance	v_gene	j_gene	CDR3nt	CDR3aa
NA	few	TRBV5-1	TRBJ1-2	TGCGCCAGCAGCTGGTCAAACCAGGGTACCGGTGGCTACACCTTC	CASSWSNQGTGGYTF
TRBD1	NA	TRBV7-2	TRBJ2-3	TGTGCCAGCAGCTTATGGGACAGGGGGCTGAATACGCAGTATTTT	CASSLWDRGLNTQYF
NA	NA	TRBV28	TRBJ2-7	TGTGCCAACAGTCTCCGGACAAGGGAGAGGTTTTACGAGCAGTACTTC	CANSLRTRERFYEQYF
TRBD1	few	TRBV20-1	TRBJ2-7	TGCAGTGCTGGGCGGACAGGGTTTTACGAGCAGTACTTC	CSAGRTGFYEQYF
TRBD2	few	TRBV15	TRBJ2-3	TGTGCCACCAGCAGAGACGGGAGGGCGGCAGATACGCAGTATTTT	CATSRDGRAADTQYF
NA	NA	TRBV5-1	TRBJ2-7	TGCGCCAGCAGCTTGGATGGGAGCCCCTACGAGCAGTACTTC	CASSLDGSPYEQYF
TRBD1	many	TRBV7-6	TRBJ2-1	TGTGCCAGCAGCCGCGACCTCATCGGACAGGGACGAGATGAGCAGTTCTTC	CASSRDLIGQGRDEQFF
NA	few	TRBV7-2	TRBJ1-2	TGTGCCAGCAGCAAAGAACTCTCCGGGGCAGCTAACTATGGCTACACCTTC	CASSKELSGAANYGYTF
NA	NA	TRBV13	TRBJ2-7	TGTGCCAGCAGCCCCCTTGTGGGGGAAAGCTCCTACAATGAGCAGTACTTC	CASSPLVGESSYNEQYF
NA	few	TRBV20-1	TRBJ1-5	TGCAGTGCCCCCTTGTCGGGAAATAGCAATCAGCCCCAGCATTTT	CSAPLSGNSNQPQHF
NA	few	TRBV20-1	TRBJ2-4	TGCAGTGCTAGAGGGGGGGTTCTAGCCAAAAACATTCAGTACTTC	CSARGGVLAKNIQYF
NA	once	TRBV15	TRBJ1-2	TGTGCCGCGTCGGAAGGCCGCTGGGGCTACACCTTC	CAASEGRWGYTF
NA	few	TRBV28	TRBJ2-7	TGTGCCAGCAGTTTATGGCAGTACGAGCAGTACTTC	CASSLWQYEQYF
NA	NA	TRBV29-1	TRBJ2-1	TGCAGCGTTGGGGACCCGTTGGGGTCCTACAATGAGCAGTTCTTC	CSVGDPLGSYNEQFF
TRBD2	NA	TRBV12-3/TRBV12-4	TRBJ2-7	TGTGCCAGCAGTTTAGGGGTCCGTAGCGGGAGGGCCCACGAGCAGTACTTC	CASSLGVRSGRAHEQYF
NA	few	TRBV5-5	TRBJ1-1	TGTGCCAGCAGCTCTCGGTTGCGGATGAACACTGAAGCTTTCTTT	CASSSRLRMNTEAFF
TRBD1	few	TRBV7-2	TRBJ1-1	TGTGCCAGCAGCGCGGACAGGGGAGCTTTCTTT	CASSADRGAFF
NA	few	TRBV27	TRBJ2-6	TGTGCCAGCAGTTTAAGGTCTCGGAGGGCAGGGGGAGTCTCTGGGGCCAACGTCCTGACTTTC	CASSLRSRRAGGVSGANVLTF
NA	few	TRBV20-1	TRBJ2-6	TGCAGTGCTAGAGTGGGTGCGGCGGGCTCTGGGGCCAACGTCCTGACTTTC	CSARVGAAGSGANVLTF
NA	NA	TRBV5-1	TRBJ2-7	TGCGCCAGCAGCTTCCCAAGGGTGACCGAGCAGGACTTC	CASSFPRVTEQDF
TRBD1	once	TRBV20-1	TRBJ1-1	TGCAGTGCTAGTCCCCCGGGACAGCAAGGCACTGAAGCTTTCTTT	CSASPPGQQGTEAFF
NA	few	TRBV7-2	TRBJ2-1	TGTGCCAGCAGCGCAACACCGCCAGGGGTGATGAAAGAGCAGTTCTTC	CASSATPPGVMKEQFF
TRBD2	few	TRBV6-5	TRBJ2-5	TGTGCCAGCAGCCGGGACTACGAAGAGACCCAGTACTTC	CASSRDYEETQYF
NA	NA	TRBV18	TRBJ1-3	TGTGCCAGCTCACCTGTGTCGGGACTCAACTCTGGAAACACCATATATTTT	CASSPVSGLNSGNTIYF
NA	few	TRBV20-1	TRBJ1-1	TGCAGTGCTAGAGTGAGGCCCTTAGAAGCTTTCTTT	CSARVRPLEAFF
TRBD2	NA	TRBV6-2/TRBV6-3	TRBJ2-7	TGTGCCAGCAGTCATACAGCGAGGACTAGCGGGAGTAGGAACGAGCAGTACTTC	CASSHTARTSGSRNEQYF
NA	few	TRBV4-3	TRBJ1-4	TGCGCCAGCAGCCTACGGACCCCTAATGAAAAACTGTTTTTT	CASSLRTPNEKLFF
TRBD1	NA	TRBV20-1	TRBJ2-5	TGCAGTGCTAAGGCCTCCGGGACAGGCAATCGGGGCCAAGAGACCCAGTACTTC	CSAKASGTGNRGQETQYF
NA	many	TRBV29-1	TRBJ2-1	TGCAGCGTCGGGACCTACAATGAGCAGTTCTTC	CSVGTYNEQFF
NA	few	TRBV20-1	TRBJ2-3	TGCAGTGCCCTAGGATTACGACTCACAGATACGCAGTATTTT	CSALGLRLTDTQYF
TRBD2	few	TRBV12-3/TRBV12-4	TRBJ2-1	TGTGCCAGCAGCCCCCCCGGGCTAGCGGGTTACAATGAGCAGTTCTTC	CASSPPGLAGYNEQFF
NA	few	TRBV5-1	TRBJ2-3	TGCGCCAGCAGCTCTAGCGTAAGCACAGATACGCAGTATTTT	CASSSSVSTDTQYF
NA	NA	TRBV2	TRBJ2-5	TGTGCCAGATCCCCCGACCCTAGGCAAGAGACCCAGTACTTC	CARSPDPRQETQYF
NA	NA	TRBV10-3	TRBJ2-3	TGTGCCATCAGTGAAAGTGAGCTCACCACAGATACGCAGTATTTT	CAISESELTTDTQYF
TRBD1	NA	TRBV5-6	TRBJ2-7	TGTGCCAGCAGCTTTGTGGGACAGGGCTACGAGCAGTACTTC	CASSFVGQGYEQYF
NA	NA	TRBV20-1	TRBJ2-1	TGCAGTGCGCCGACTAGGACCTACAATGAGCAGTTCTTC	CSAPTRTYNEQFF
NA	NA	TRBV28	TRBJ2-1	TGTGCCAGCAGTCTCACAGTAGGGGGGCTGGTCAATGAGCAGTTCTTC	CASSLTVGGLVNEQFF
NA	few	TRBV29-1	TRBJ2-7	TGCAGCGTTGAACCTATGGGGGACTTTGCCTACGAGCAGTACTTC	CSVEPMGDFAYEQYF
TRBD2	NA	TRBV2	TRBJ2-4	TGTGCCAGCACCCTGGGACTAGCGGGGGGTATTCAGTACTTC	CASTLGLAGGIQYF
NA	NA	TRBV28	TRBJ2-7	TGTGCCAGCATCGCCGGGGGCCCTAACTTCTACGAGCAGTACTTC	CASIAGGPNFYEQYF
NA	NA	TRBV4-1	TRBJ2-5	TGCGCCAGCAGCCAAGGTGTTCTTTCGCGGGAGACCCAGTACTTC	CASSQGVLSRETQYF
TRBD1	few	TRBV7-8	TRBJ2-3	TGTGCCAGCAGCTTATCGGGACAGGGCAGCACAGATACGCAGTATTTT	CASSLSGQGSTDTQYF
NA	few	TRBV12-3/TRBV12-4	TRBJ2-5	TGTGCCAGCAGAACTGACAGCCAAGAGACCCAGTACTTC	CASRTDSQETQYF
NA	few	TRBV29-1	TRBJ2-3	TGCAGCGTTGAAGTCGCTAGGGGTGGCCCAGATACGCAGTATTTT	CSVEVARGGPDTQYF
NA	few	TRBV20-1	TRBJ2-2	TGCAGTGCCAGACCCGGGACACAGAACACCGGGGAGCTGTTTTTT	CSARPGTQNTGELFF
NA	NA	TRBV20-1	TRBJ2-5	TGCAGTGCTAGAGATATACGGGGGCTAGAGACCCAGTACTTC	CSARDIRGLETQYF
TRBD2	few	TRBV20-1	TRBJ2-1	TGCAGTGCTAGAGATCCAATCCAGCGGGGGGCCGTAAGGTTATACAATGAGCAGTTCTTC	CSARDPIQRGAVRLYNEQFF
NA	few	TRBV5-8	TRBJ2-7	TGTGCCAGCAGCCCAACCTCCCTCTCCTACGAGCAGTACTTC	CASSPTSLSYEQYF
TRBD1	NA	TRBV7-9	TRBJ1-2	TGTGCCGGCAGCGCGGGACAGAACTATGGCTACACCTTC	CAGSAGQNYGYTF
NA	NA	TRBV7-2	TRBJ2-5	TGTGCCAGCAGCTTAGCTTGGGCCCGAGGAGGGGCTAAAGAGACCCAGTACTTC	CASSLAWARGGAKETQYF
NA	NA	TRBV2	TRBJ2-5	TGTGCCAGCATCATCGGCAGGGGAGGCCAGTACTTC	CASIIGRGGQYF
NA	NA	TRBV27	TRBJ1-2	TGTGCCAGCAGTTCCGACATGTATGGCTACACCTTC	CASSSDMYGYTF
NA	few	TRBV5-1	TRBJ1-1	TGCGCCAGCACCTGGGGGACACTCAACACTGAAGCTTTCTTT	CASTWGTLNTEAFF
TRBD1	NA	TRBV29-1	TRBJ1-4	TGCAGCGCCGAGGGACAGGGCAATGAAAAACTGTTTTTT	CSAEGQGNEKLFF
NA	NA	TRBV12-3/TRBV12-4	TRBJ2-7	TGTGCCAGCAGACCGGACAGTGTTGGGGACGAGCAGTACTTC	CASRPDSVGDEQYF
TRBD1	few	TRBV15	TRBJ1-1	TGTGCCACCAACGACAGGGAAAGACGCACTGAAGCTTTCTTT	CATNDRERRTEAFF
NA	NA	TRBV7-2	TRBJ2-7	TGTGCCAGCAGCCAGAGGGGGAGCTCCTACAATGAGCAGTACTTC	CASSQRGSSYNEQYF
NA	few	TRBV27	TRBJ2-3	TGTGCCAGCAGCCGATTCGAAATATTCAACACAGATACGCAGTATTTT	CASSRFEIFNTDTQYF
NA	NA	TRBV20-1	TRBJ1-1	TGCAGTGTAACGGGACGGATGAACACTGAAGCTTTCTTT	CSVTGRMNTEAFF
NA	few	TRBV20-1	TRBJ2-3	TGCAGTGCCTCACCGGGACAACGCACAGATACGCAGTATTTT	CSASPGQRTDTQYF